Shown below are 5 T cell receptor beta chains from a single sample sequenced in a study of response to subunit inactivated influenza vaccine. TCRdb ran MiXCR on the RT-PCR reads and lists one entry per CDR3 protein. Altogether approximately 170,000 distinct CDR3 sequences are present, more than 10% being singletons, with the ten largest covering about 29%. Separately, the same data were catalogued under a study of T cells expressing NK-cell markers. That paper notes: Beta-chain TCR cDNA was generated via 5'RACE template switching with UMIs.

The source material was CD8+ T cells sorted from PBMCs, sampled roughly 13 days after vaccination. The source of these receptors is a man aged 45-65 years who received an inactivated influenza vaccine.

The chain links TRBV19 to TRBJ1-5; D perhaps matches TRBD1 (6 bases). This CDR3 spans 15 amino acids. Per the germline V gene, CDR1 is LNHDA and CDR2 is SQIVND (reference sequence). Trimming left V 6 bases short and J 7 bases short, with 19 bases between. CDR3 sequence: CASRTFHRAEQPQHF. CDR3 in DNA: TGTGCCAGTAGGACCTTCCACAGGGCCGAGCAGCCCCAGCATTTT.

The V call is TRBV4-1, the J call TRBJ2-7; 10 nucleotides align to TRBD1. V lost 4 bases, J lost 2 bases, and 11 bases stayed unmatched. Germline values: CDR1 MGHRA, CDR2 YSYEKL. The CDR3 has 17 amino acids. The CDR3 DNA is TGCGCCAGCAGCCCCCGGGACAGGGGTCCCAAAGCCTACGAGCAGTACTTC. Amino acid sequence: CASSPRDRGPKAYEQYF.

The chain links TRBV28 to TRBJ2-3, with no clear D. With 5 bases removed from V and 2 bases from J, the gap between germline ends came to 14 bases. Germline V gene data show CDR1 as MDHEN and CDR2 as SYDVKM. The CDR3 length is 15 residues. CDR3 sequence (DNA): TGTGCCAGCAGTCTCTACGCCAGGAACACAGATACGCAGTATTTT. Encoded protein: CASSLYARNTDTQYF.

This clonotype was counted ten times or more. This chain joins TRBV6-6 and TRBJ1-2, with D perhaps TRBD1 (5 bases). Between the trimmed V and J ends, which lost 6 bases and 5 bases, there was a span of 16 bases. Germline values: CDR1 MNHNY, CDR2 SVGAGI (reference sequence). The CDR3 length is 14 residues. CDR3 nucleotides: TGTGCCAGCAGCCCACCGGGACTGTGGTATGGCTACACCTTC. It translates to CASSPPGLWYGYTF.

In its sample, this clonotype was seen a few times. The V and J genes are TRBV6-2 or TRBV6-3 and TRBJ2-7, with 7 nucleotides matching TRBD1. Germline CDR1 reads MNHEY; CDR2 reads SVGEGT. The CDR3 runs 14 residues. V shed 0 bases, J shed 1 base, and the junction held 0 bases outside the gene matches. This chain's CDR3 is CASSYSGQSYEQYF. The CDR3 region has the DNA TGTGCCAGCAGTTACTCGGGACAGTCCTACGAGCAGTACTTC.